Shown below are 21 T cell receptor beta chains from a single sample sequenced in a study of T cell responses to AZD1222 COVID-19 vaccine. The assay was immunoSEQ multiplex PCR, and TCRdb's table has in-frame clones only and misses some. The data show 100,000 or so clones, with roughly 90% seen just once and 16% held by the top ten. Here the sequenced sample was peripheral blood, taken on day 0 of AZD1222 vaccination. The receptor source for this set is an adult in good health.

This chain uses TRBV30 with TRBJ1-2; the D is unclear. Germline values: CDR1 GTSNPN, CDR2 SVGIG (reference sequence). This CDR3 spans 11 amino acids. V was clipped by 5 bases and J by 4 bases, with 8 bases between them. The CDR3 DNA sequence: TGTGCCTGGGGGCTGATCTATGGCTACACCTTC. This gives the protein CAWGLIYGYTF.

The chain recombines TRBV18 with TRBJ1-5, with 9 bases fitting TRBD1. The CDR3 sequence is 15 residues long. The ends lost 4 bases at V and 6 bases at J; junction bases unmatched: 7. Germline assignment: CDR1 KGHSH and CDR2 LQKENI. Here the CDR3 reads CASSLGQGLSQPQHF. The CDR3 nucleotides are TGTGCCAGCTCACTGGGACAGGGTTTGAGTCAGCCCCAGCATTTT. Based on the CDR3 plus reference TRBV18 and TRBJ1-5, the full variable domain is NAGVMQNPRHLVRRRGQEARLRCSPMKGHSHVYWYRQLPEEGLKFMVYLQKENIIDESGMPKERFSAEFPKEGPSILRIQQVVRGDSAAYFCASSLGQGLSQPQHFGDGTRLSIL.

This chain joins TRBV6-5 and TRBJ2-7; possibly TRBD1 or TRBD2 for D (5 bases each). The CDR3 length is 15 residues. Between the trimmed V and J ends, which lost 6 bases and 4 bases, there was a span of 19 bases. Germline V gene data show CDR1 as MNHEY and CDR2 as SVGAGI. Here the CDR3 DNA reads TGTGCCAGCAGGAGGAACCGGGACGCTCGGTACGAGCAGTACTTC. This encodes CASRRNRDARYEQYF.

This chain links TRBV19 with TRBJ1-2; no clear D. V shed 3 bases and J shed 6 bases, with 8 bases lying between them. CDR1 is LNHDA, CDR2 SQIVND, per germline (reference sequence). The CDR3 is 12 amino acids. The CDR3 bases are TGTGCCAGTAGTATCCGGGCAGATGGCTACACCTTC. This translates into CASSIRADGYTF.

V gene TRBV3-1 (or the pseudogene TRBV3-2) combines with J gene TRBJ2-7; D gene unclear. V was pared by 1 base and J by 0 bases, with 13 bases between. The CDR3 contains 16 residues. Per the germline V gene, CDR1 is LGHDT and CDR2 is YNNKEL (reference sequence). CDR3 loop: CASSQGTLTLSYEQYF. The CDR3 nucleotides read TGTGCCAGCAGCCAAGGGACGTTAACTCTCTCCTACGAGCAGTACTTC.

CDR3 nucleotide sequence: TGTGCCAGCACAAGCTCCTACGAGCAGTACTTC. It yields the protein CASTSSYEQYF. V and J are TRBV28 and TRBJ2-7; D uncertain. Trimming left V 7 bases short and J 0 bases short, with 4 bases between. Per the germline V gene, CDR1 is MDHEN and CDR2 is SYDVKM. The CDR3 is 11 amino acids. Using reference TRBV28 and TRBJ2-7 for the parts outside the CDR3, the full variable domain is DVKVTQSSRYLVKRTGEKVFLECVQDMDHENMFWYRQDPGLGLRLIYFSYDVKMKEKGDIPEGYSVSREKKERFSLILESASTNQTSMYLCASTSSYEQYFGPGTRLTVT.

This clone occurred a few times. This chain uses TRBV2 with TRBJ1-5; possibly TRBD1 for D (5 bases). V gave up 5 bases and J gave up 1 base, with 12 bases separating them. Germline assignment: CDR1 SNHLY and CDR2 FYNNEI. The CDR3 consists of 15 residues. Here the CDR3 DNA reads TGTGCCAGCAGTTTGGGCAGGGCGAGCAATCAGCCCCAGCATTTT. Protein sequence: CASSLGRASNQPQHF.

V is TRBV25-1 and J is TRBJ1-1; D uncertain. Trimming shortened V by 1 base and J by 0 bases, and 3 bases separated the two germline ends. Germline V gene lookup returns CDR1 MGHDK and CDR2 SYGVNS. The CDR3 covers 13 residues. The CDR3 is CASSELVNTEAFF. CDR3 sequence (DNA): TGTGCCAGCAGTGAATTGGTGAACACTGAAGCTTTCTTT.

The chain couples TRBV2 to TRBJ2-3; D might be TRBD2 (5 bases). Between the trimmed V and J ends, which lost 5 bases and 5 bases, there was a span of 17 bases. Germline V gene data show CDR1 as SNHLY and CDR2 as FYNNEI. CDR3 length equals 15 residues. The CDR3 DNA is TGTGCCAGCAGTCGGGGTGTGAGTGGTAAAGATACGCAGTATTTT. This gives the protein CASSRGVSGKDTQYF.

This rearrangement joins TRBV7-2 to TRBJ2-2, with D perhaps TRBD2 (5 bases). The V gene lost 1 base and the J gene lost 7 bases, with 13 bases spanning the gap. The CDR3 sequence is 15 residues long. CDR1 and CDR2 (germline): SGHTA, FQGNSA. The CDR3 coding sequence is TGTGCCAGCAGCTTAGATACCGGGATGGGCGGGGAGCTGTTTTTT. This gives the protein CASSLDTGMGGELFF.

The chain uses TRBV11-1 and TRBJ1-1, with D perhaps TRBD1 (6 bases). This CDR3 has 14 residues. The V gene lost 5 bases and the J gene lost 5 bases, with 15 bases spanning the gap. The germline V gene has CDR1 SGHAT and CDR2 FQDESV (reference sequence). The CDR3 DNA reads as TGTGCCAGCAGCCAATCACAGGGTCGTACTGAAGCTTTCTTT. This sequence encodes CASSQSQGRTEAFF.

The CDR3 region has the DNA TGCGCCAGCAGTGAGTGGTTCGGGGAGTCCTACGAGCAGTACTTC. As protein: CASSEWFGESYEQYF. The chain combines TRBV10-1 with TRBJ2-7; TRBD2 might be the D (5 bases). With 1 base removed from V and 1 base from J, the gap between germline ends came to 11 bases. The germline V gene has CDR1 WNHNN and CDR2 SYGVQD (reference sequence). The CDR3 has 15 residues.

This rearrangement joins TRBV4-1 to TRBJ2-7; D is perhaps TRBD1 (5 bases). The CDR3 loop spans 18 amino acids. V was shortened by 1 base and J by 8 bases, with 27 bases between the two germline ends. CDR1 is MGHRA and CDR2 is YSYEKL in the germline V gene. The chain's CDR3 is CASSQGFGPRQTRLQQYF. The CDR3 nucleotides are TGCGCCAGCAGCCAAGGTTTTGGGCCGAGACAGACCCGATTACAGCAGTACTTC.

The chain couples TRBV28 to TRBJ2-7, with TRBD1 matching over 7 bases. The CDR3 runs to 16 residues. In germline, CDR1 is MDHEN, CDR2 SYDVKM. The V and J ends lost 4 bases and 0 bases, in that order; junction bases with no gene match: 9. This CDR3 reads CASSYPGQGDSYEQYF. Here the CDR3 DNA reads TGTGCCAGCAGTTACCCCGGGCAGGGGGACTCCTACGAGCAGTACTTC.

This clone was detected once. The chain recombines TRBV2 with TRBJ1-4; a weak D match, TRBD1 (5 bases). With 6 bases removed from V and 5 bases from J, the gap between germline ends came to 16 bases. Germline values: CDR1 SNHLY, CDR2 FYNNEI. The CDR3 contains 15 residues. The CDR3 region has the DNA TGTGCCAGCAGCCTATTGGGGGGTAGCAATGAAAAACTGTTTTTT. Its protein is CASSLLGGSNEKLFF.

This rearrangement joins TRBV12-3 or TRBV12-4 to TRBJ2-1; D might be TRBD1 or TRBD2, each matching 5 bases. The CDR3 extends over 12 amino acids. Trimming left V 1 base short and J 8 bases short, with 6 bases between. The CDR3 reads CASSLGGYEQFF. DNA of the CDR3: TGTGCCAGCAGTTTAGGGGGGTATGAGCAGTTCTTC.

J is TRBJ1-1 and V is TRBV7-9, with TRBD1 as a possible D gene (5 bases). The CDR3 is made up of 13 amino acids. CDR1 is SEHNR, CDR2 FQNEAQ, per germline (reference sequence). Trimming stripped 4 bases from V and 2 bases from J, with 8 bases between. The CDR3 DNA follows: TGTGCCAGCAGCTCACAGGAAAACACTGAAGCTTTCTTT. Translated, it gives CASSSQENTEAFF.

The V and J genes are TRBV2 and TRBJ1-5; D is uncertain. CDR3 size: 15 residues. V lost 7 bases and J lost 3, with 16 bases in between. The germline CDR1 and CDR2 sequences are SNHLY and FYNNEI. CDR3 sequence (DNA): TGTGCCAGCACGCGAGGGAGTGGAGCCAATCAGCCCCAGCATTTT. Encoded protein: CASTRGSGANQPQHF.

This CDR3 is CASSPLAGGVREQYF. CDR3 nucleotides: TGTGCCAGCAGTCCACTAGCGGGAGGGGTACGCGAGCAGTACTTC. V is TRBV3-1 (or the pseudogene TRBV3-2) and J is TRBJ2-7, with 13 bases lining up with TRBD2. CDR1 is LGHDT and CDR2 is YNNKEL in the germline V gene (reference sequence). CDR3 length: 15 residues. J lost 6 bases, V lost 6 bases, and 8 bases had no gene match.

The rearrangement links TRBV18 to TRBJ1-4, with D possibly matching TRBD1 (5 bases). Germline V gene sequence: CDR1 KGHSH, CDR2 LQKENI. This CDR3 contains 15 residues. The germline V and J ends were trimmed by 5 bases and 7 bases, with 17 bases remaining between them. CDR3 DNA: TGTGCCAGCTCATCACGGCTACAGGAGGGTGAAAAACTGTTTTTT. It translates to CASSSRLQEGEKLFF. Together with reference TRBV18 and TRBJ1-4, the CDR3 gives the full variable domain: NAGVMQNPRHLVRRRGQEARLRCSPMKGHSHVYWYRQLPEEGLKFMVYLQKENIIDESGMPKERFSAEFPKEGPSILRIQQVVRGDSAAYFCASSSRLQEGEKLFFGSGTQLSVL.

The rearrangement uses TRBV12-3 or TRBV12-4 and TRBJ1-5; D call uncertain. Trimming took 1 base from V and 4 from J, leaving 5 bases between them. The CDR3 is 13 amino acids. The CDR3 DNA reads TGTGCCAGCAGTTTAGGGTATAATCAGCCCCAGCATTTT. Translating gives CASSLGYNQPQHF.